This T cell receptor (beta chain) was recorded in a study of blood T cells in healthy people across ages. Overall study context: For every two T cells, template switching captured about one barcoded beta molecule.

Combining a sample-barcoded 5' primer with a J-beta primer mix, a second PCR ran for roughly 7 to 12 cycles. Using its own MiXCR run on the 5' RACE reads, TCRdb lists one record per CDR3 protein. The sample includes about 800,000 distinct CDR3 sequences, 58% seen only once; the top ten take approximately 21%. The sample holds one count of this clonotype. CDR1 and CDR2 from the germline V gene are MGHRA and YSYEKL. With 1 base removed from V and 8 bases from J, the gap between germline ends came to 12 bases. The CDR3 has 14 amino acids. Sequencing used blood. This sequence was found in a man under 40 in good health. The chain recombines TRBV4-1 with TRBJ2-1; possibly TRBD1 or TRBD2 for D (6 bases each). CDR3: CASSQVGGLYEQFF. The CDR3 DNA reads as TGCGCCAGCAGCCAAGTAGGGGGACTCTATGAGCAGTTCTTC.